Detailed here is one T cell receptor beta chain. TCRdb's table, derived via immunoSEQ multiplex PCR, lists solely in-frame clones and lacks some. The sample lists more than 100,000 clones; over 90% were seen once. These data are taken from a study of T cell responses to AZD1222 COVID-19 vaccine. Germline CDR1 and CDR2: LNHDA and SQIVND (reference sequence). The ends were cut back, 10 bases at V and 4 bases at J, with 20 bases in the middle. This CDR3 is built from 15 residues. This specimen was peripheral blood, taken on day 0 of AZD1222 vaccination. The rearrangement joins TRBV19 to TRBJ1-5; D gene ambiguous. The clonotype originates from an adult in good health. This CDR3 is CATTKFDSPNQPQHF. CDR3 nucleotide sequence: TGTGCCACCACTAAGTTCGACTCCCCTAATCAGCCCCAGCATTTT.